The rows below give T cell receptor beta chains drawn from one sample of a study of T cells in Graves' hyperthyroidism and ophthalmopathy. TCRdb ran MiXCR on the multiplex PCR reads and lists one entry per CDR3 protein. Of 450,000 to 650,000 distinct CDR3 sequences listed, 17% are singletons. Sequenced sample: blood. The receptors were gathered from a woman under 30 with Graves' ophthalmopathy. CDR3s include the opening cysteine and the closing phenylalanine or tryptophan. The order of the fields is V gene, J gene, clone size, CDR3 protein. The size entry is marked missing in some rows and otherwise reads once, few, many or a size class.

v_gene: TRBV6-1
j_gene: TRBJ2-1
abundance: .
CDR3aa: CASGSVFHEQFF

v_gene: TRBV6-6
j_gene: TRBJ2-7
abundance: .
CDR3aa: CASSYSTVGGYEQYF

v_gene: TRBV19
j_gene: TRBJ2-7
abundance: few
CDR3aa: CASSVSVTGINEQYF

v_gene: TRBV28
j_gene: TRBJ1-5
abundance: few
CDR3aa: CASSLWKGASNQPQHF

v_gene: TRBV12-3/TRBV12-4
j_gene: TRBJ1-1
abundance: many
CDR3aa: CASSFWDTEAFF

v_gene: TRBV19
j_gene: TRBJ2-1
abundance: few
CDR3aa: CASSIIGGGTSYNEQFF

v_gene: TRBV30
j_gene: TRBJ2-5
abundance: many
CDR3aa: CAWSVLTQETQYF

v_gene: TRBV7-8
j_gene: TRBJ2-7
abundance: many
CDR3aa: CASSPSRLAGTEQYF

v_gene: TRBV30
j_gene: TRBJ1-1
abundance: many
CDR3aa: CAWSVAGRTEAFF

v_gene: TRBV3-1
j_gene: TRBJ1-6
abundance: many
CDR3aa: CASSQSRSPLHF

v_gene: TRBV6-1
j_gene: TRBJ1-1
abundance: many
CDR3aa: CASSSIRDMNTEAFF

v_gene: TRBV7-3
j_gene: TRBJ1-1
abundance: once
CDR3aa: CASSLTLTGEAFF

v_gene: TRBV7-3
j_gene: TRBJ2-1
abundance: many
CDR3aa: CASSLIGTSGNEQFF

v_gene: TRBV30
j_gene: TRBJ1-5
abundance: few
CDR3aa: CACLTGDDQPQHF

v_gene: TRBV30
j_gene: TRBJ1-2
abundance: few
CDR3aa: CAWRSTPNYGYTF

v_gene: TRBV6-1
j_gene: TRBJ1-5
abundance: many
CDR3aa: CASSRDRGNQPQHF

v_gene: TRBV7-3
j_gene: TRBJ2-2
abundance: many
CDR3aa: CASSLTSTGELFF

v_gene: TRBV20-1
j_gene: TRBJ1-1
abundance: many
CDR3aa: CSAGQGRVRDTEAFF

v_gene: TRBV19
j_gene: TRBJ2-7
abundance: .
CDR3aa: CASSLTGTFVDEQYF

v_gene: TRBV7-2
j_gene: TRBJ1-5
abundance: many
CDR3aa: CASSLDGRRANQPQHF

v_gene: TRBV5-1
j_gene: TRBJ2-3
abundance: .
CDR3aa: CASSLEGLAGTDTQYF

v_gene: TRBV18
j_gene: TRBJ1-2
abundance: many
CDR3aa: CASSPDDRVSNYGYTF

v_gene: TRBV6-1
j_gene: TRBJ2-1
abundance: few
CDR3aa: CASSKGTGGPYEQFF

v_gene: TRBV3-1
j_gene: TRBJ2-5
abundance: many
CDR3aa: CASSQFSGLGGETQYF

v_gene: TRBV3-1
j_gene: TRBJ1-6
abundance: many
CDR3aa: CASSQESGKNSPLHF

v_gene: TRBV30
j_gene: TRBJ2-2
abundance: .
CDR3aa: CAWSLANTGELFF

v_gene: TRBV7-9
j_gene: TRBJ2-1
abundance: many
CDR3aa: CASSFKDSSYNEQFF

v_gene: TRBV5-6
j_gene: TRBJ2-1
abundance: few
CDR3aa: CASSLTRKVFYEQFF

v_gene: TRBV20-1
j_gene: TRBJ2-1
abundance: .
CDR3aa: CSAYRGASYNEQFF

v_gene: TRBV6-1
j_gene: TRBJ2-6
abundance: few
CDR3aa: CASKGETISGANVLTF

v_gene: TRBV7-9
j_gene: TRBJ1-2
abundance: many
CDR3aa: CASSTAGGYYGYTF

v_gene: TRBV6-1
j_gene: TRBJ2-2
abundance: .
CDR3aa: CASSFESAPGELFF

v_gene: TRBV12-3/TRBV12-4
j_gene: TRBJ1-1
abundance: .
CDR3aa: CASSGGQQNAEAFF

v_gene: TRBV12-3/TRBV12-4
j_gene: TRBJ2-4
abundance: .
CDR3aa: CASTDFGRGLAGALAKNIQYF

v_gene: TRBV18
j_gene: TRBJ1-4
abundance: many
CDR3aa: CASSPGAVNEKLFF

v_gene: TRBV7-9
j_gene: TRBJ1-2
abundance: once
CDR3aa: CASSSSILGDRGPYGYTF